This is a list of T cell receptor beta chains from one sample in a study of T cells in Graves' hyperthyroidism and ophthalmopathy. TCRdb re-called the multiplex PCR reads through MiXCR, storing one row per CDR3 protein. The sample comprises fewer than 550,000 distinct CDR3 sequences, approximately 25% of which are singletons, and around 11% rests with the top ten. Sequencing used blood. The origin of the receptors is a woman aged 30 to 39 with Graves' ophthalmopathy. Both conserved end residues are part of each CDR3. D genes are given only for firm matches. For some rows the clone size is stated as once, few or many, or as a class when expanded; others skip it.

v_call	clone_size	j_call	d_call	cdr3_aa	cdr3_nt
TRBV20-1	many	TRBJ1-5	NA	CSARDRSINQPQHF	TGCAGTGCTAGAGACAGGTCCATTAATCAGCCCCAGCATTTT
TRBV7-2	NA	TRBJ1-1	NA	CASSLLPRVEAFF	TGTGCCAGCAGCTTACTACCGCGGGTTGAAGCTTTCTTT
TRBV19	few	TRBJ2-2	NA	CASGGTANTGELFF	TGTGCCAGTGGAGGGACAGCGAACACCGGGGAGCTGTTTTTT
TRBV11-2	many	TRBJ1-2	TRBD1	CASSPVRGFDYGYTF	TGTGCCAGCAGCCCCGTCAGGGGGTTTGACTATGGCTACACCTTC
TRBV2	NA	TRBJ1-2	NA	CASSDPSWTRYGYTF	TGTGCCAGCAGTGATCCGTCGTGGACGAGGTATGGCTACACCTTC
TRBV29-1	many	TRBJ1-5	TRBD1	CSVRQGASNQPQHF	TGCAGCGTGCGACAGGGGGCTAGCAATCAGCCCCAGCATTTT
TRBV12-3/TRBV12-4	NA	TRBJ2-7	NA	CASTVVGVNYEQYF	TGTGCCAGCACCGTCGTGGGGGTCAACTACGAGCAGTACTTC
TRBV6-2/TRBV6-3	many	TRBJ1-1	NA	CASSYETANTEAFF	TGTGCCAGCAGTTACGAAACAGCGAACACTGAAGCTTTCTTT
TRBV11-1	NA	TRBJ1-4	NA	CASSSGGESGGEKLFF	TGTGCCAGCAGCTCGGGGGGGGAGTCCGGAGGAGAAAAACTGTTTTTT
TRBV12-3/TRBV12-4	NA	TRBJ1-2	TRBD1	CASSGTVSYGYTF	TGTGCCAGCAGTGGGACAGTAAGCTATGGCTACACCTTC